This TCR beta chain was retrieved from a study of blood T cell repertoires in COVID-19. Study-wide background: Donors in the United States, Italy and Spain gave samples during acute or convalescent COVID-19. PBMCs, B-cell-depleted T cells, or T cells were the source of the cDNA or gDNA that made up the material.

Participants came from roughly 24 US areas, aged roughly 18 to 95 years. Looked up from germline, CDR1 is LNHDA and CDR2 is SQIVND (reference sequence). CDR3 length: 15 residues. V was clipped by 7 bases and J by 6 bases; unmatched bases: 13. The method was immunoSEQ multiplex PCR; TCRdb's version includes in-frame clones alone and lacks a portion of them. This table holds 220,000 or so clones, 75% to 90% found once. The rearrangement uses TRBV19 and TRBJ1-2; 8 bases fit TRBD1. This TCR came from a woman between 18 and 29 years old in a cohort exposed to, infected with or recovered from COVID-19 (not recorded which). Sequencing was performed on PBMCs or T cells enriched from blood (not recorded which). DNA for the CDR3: TGTGCCAGTACCCCCCTGGACAGGGATCGGAATGGCTACACCTTC. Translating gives CASTPLDRDRNGYTF.